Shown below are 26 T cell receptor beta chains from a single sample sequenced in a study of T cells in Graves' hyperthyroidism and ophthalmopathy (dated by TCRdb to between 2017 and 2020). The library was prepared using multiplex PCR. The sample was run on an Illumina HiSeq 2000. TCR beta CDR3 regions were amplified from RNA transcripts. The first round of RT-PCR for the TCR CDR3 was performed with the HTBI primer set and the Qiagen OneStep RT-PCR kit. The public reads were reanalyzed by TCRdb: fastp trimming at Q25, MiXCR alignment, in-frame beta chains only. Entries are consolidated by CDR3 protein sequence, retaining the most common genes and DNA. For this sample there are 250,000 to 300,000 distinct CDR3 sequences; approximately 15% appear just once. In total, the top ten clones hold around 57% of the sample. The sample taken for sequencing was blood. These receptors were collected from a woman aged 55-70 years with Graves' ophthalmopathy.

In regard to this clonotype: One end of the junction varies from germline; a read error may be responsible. CDR3 loop: CASSLATGTRYF. The CDR3 bases are TGTGCCAGCAGTTTGGCTACGGGGACCCGGTACTTC. The chain employs TRBV28 and TRBJ2-5, with D perhaps being TRBD1 or TRBD2 (5 bases each). CDR1 is MDHEN and CDR2 is SYDVKM in the germline V gene. This CDR3 is built from 12 residues.

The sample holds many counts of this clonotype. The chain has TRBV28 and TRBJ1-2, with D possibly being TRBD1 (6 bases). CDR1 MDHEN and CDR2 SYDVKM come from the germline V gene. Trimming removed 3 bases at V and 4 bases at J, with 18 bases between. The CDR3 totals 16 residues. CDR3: CASSLDLGGRTYGYTF. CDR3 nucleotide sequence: TGTGCCAGCAGTTTGGATCTGGGGGGCCGTACCTATGGCTACACCTTC.

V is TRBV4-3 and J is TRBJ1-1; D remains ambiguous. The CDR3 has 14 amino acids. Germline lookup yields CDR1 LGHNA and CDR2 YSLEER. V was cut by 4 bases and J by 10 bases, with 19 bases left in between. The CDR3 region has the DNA TGCGCCAGCAGCCCCGACTCGGGCCGGGGAAGAGCTTTCTTT. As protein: CASSPDSGRGRAFF.

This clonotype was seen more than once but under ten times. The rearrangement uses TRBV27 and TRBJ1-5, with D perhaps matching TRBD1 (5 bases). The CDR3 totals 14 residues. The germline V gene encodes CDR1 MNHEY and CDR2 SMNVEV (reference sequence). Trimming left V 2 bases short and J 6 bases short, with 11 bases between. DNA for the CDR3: TGTGCCAGCAGTTTAGGGGGATGGGGTCAGCCCCAGCATTTT. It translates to CASSLGGWGQPQHF.

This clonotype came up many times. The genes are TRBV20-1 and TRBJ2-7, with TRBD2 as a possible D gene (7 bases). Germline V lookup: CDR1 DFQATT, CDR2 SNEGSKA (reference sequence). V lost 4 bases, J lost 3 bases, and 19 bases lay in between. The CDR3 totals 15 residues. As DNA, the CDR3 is TGCAGTGCTACTCCTGGAGGGGGGGGAGGCTACGAGCAGTACTTC. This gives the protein CSATPGGGGGYEQYF.

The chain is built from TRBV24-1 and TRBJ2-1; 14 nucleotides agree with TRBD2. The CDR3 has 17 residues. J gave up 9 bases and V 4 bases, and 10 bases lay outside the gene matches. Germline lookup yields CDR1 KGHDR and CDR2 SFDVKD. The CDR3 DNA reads TGTGCCACCAGTGACTCGACTAGCGGGGGGGCCAAGGGTGAGCAGTTCTTC. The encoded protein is CATSDSTSGGAKGEQFF.

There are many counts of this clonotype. The CDR3 DNA sequence: TGTGCCTGGAGACGCGACAGAGACGAGCAGTACTTC. It is translated as CAWRRDRDEQYF. The V and J genes are TRBV30 and TRBJ2-7; tentatively, D is TRBD1 (5 bases). The CDR3 is made up of 12 amino acids. Trimming shortened V by 3 bases and J by 5 bases, and 11 bases separated the two germline ends. Germline lookup yields CDR1 GTSNPN and CDR2 SVGIG (reference sequence). Supplemented by reference TRBV30 and TRBJ2-7, the full variable domain reads SQTIHQWPATLVQPVGSPLSLECTVEGTSNPNLYWYRQAAGRGLQLLFYSVGIGQISSEVPQNLSASRPQDRQFILSSKKLLLSDSGFYLCAWRRDRDEQYFGPGTRLTVT.

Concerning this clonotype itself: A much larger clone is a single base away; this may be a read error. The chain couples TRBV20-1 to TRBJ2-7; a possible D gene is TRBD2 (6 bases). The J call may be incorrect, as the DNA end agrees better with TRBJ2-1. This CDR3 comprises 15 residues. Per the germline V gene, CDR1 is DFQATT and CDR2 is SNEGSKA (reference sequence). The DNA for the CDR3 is TGCAGTGCTAGCGATAGGGGTGGAGGGGCCTACGAGCAGTTCTTC. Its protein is CSASDRGGGAYEQFF.

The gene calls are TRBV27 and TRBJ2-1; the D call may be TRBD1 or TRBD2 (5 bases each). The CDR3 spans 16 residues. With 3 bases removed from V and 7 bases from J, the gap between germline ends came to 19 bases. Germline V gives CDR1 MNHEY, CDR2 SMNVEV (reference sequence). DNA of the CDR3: TGTGCCAGCAGTTTGACCCCCGGGACCGTCAAAAATGAGCAGTTCTTC. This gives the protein CASSLTPGTVKNEQFF.

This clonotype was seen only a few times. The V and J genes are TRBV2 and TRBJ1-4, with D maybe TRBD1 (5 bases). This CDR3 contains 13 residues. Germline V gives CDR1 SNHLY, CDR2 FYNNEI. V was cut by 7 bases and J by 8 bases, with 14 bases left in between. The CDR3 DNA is TGTGCCAGCACTTTGTTGGGGGTCGAAAAACTGTTTTTT. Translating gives CASTLLGVEKLFF.

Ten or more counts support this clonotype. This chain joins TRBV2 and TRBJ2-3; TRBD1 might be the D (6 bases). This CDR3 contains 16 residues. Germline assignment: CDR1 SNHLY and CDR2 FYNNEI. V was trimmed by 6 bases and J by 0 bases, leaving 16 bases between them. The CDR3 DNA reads TGTGCCAGCAGGTCGACAGGAGGTACTAGCACAGATACGCAGTATTTT. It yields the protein CASRSTGGTSTDTQYF.

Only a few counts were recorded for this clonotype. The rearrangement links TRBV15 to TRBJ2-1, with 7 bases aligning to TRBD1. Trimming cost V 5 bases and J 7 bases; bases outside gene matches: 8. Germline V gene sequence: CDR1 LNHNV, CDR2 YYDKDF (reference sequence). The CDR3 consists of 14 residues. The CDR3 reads CATSVRTGTNEQFF. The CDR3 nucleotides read TGTGCCACCAGCGTCAGGACAGGTACGAATGAGCAGTTCTTC.

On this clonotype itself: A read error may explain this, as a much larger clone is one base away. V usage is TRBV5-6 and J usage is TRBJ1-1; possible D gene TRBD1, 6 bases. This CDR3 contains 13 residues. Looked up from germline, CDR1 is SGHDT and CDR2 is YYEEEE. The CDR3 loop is CASSFQGSTEALF. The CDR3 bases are TGTGCCAGCAGCTTCCAGGGGAGCACTGAAGCTCTCTTT.

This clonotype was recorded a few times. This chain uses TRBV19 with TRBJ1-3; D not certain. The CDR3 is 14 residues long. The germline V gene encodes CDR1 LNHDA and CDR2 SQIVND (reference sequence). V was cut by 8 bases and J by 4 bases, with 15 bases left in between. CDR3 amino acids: CASATRGTGNTIYF. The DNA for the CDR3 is TGTGCCAGTGCAACTCGCGGAACAGGAAACACCATATATTTT.

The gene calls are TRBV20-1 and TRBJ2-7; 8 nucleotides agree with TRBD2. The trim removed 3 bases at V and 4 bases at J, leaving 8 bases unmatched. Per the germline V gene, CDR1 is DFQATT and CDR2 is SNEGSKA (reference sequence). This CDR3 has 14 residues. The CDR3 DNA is TGCAGTGCTAGCAAAAGCGGGAGCATGTACGAGCAGTACTTC. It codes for CSASKSGSMYEQYF.

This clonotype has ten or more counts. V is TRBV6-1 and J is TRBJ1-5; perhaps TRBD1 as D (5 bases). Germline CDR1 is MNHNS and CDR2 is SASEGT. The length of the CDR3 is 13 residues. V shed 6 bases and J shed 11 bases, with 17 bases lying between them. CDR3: CASRVNRDSAQHF. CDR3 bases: TGTGCCAGCAGAGTTAACCGGGACTCGGCCCAGCATTTT.

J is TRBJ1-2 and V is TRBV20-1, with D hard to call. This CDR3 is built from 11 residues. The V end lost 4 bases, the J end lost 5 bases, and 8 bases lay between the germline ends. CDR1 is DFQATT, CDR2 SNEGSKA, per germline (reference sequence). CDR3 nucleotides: TGCAGTGCTATCTTGGGGTATGGCTACACCTTC. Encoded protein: CSAILGYGYTF.

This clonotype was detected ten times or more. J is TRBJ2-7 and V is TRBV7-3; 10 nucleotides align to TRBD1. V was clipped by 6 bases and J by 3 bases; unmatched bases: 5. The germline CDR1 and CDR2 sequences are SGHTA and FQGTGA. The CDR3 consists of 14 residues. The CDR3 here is CASSPGQGIYEQYF. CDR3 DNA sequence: TGTGCCAGCAGTCCGGGACAGGGGATCTACGAGCAGTACTTC.

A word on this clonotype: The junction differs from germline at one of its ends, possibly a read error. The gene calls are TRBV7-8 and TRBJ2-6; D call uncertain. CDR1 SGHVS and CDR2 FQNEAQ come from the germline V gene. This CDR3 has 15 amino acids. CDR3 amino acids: CASRRTFAGANVLTF. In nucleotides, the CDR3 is TGCGCCAGCAGACGGACCTTTGCTGGGGCCAACGTCCTGACTTTC.

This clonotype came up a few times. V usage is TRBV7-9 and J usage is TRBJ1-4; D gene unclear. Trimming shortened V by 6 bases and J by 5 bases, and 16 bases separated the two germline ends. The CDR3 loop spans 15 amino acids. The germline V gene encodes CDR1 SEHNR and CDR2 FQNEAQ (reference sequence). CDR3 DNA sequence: TGTGCCAGCAGATCGAGGACGGATACAAATGAAAAACTGTTTTTT. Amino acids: CASRSRTDTNEKLFF. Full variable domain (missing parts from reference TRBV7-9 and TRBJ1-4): DTGVSQNPRHKITKRGQNVTFRCDPISEHNRLYWYRQTLGQGPEFLTYFQNEAQLEKSRLLSDRFSAERPKGSFSTLEIQRTEQGDSAMYLCASRSRTDTNEKLFFGSGTQLSVL.

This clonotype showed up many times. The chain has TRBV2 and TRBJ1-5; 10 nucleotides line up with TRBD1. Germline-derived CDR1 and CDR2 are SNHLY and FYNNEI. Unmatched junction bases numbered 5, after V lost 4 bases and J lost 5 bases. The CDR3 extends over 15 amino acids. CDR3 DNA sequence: TGTGCCAGCAGTGTTGAGACAGGGGGCGATCAGCCCCAGCATTTT. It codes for CASSVETGGDQPQHF.

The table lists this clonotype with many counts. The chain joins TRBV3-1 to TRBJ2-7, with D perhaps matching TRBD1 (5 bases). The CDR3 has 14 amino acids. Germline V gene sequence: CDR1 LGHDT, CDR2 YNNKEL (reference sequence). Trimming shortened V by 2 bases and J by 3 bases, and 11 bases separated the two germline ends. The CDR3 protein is CASSQKSDSYEQYF. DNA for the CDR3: TGTGCCAGCAGCCAAAAAAGCGACAGCTACGAGCAGTACTTC.

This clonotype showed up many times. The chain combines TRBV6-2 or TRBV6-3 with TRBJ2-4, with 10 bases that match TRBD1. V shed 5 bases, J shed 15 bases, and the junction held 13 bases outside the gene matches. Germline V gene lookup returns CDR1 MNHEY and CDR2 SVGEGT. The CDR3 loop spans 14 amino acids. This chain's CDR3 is CASSDPRQGARPYF. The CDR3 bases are TGTGCCAGCAGTGACCCTCGACAGGGGGCTAGGCCGTACTTC.

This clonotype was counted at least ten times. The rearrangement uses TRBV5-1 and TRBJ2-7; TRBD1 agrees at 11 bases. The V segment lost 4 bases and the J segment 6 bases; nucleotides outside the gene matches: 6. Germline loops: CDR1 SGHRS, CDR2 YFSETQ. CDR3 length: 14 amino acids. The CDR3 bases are TGCGCCAGCAGCGGGGGGACAGGGGGATCCGAGCAGTACTTC. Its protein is CASSGGTGGSEQYF.

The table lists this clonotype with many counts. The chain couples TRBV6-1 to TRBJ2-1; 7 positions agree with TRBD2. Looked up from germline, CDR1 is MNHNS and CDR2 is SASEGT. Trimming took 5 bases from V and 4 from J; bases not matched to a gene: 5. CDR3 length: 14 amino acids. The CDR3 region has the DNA TGTGCCAGCAGTCAGGGCGGGGGATACAATGAGCAGTTCTTC. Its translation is CASSQGGGYNEQFF.

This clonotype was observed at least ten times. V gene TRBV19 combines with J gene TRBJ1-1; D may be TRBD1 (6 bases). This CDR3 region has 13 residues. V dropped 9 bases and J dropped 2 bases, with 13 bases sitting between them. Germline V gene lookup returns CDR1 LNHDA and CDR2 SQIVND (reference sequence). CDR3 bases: TGTGCCAGCCGAACAGGGAGAAACACTGAAGCTTTCTTT. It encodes CASRTGRNTEAFF.